Following are 8 T cell receptor beta chains from one sample sequenced in a study of shared clonotypes between healthy human individuals. It was CD45RO-negative cells, positively selected for CCR7, that made up naive CD8 cells, with terminally differentiated effector memory CD45RA+ cells excluded. TCRdb's table, derived via immunoSEQ multiplex PCR, lists solely in-frame clones and lacks some. The data show about 680,000 clones, about 90% seen once. What was sequenced was naive CD8+ T cells sorted from blood. These receptors all come from a man aged 30 to 39 in good health.

The gene calls are TRBV25-1 and TRBJ1-1, with a weak D call TRBD1 (5 bases). V was shortened by 8 bases and J by 2 bases, with 12 bases between the two germline ends. The CDR3 length is 13 residues. The germline V gene encodes CDR1 MGHDK and CDR2 SYGVNS. The CDR3 here is CASAPGLNTEAFF. DNA of the CDR3: TGTGCCAGCGCCCCGGGACTCAACACTGAAGCTTTCTTT.

The V gene is TRBV28, the J gene TRBJ2-5; the match to TRBD2 covers 12 bases. The germline V gene has CDR1 MDHEN and CDR2 SYDVKM. V was pared by 7 bases and J by 5 bases, with 14 bases of the junction left unmatched. This CDR3 is built from 17 residues. The CDR3 sequence: CASNTREASGRAETQYF. Written as DNA, the CDR3 is TGTGCCAGCAACACTAGGGAGGCTAGCGGGAGGGCGGAGACCCAGTACTTC.

This clone has only one observation. The chain joins TRBV4-1 to TRBJ1-1; D is unresolved. The V and J ends lost 2 bases and 0 bases respectively, with 19 bases between them. The length of the CDR3 is 18 residues. CDR1 is MGHRA, CDR2 YSYEKL, per germline. CDR3 amino acids: CASSQYVRDTHVNTEAFF. The CDR3 region has the DNA TGCGCCAGCAGCCAATATGTACGGGATACCCATGTGAACACTGAAGCTTTCTTT.

This chain uses TRBV28 with TRBJ1-5, with a possible D match to TRBD1 (5 bases). Germline lookup yields CDR1 MDHEN and CDR2 SYDVKM. This CDR3 has 14 amino acids. Trimming cost V 2 bases and J 6 bases, with 11 bases left between them. The DNA for the CDR3 is TGTGCCAGCAGTTTAACCAGGGTGGTTCAGCCCCAGCATTTT. This translates into CASSLTRVVQPQHF. The complete variable domain, with remaining parts taken from reference TRBV28 and TRBJ1-5, reads DVKVTQSSRYLVKRTGEKVFLECVQDMDHENMFWYRQDPGLGLRLIYFSYDVKMKEKGDIPEGYSVSREKKERFSLILESASTNQTSMYLCASSLTRVVQPQHFGDGTRLSIL.

This clone was counted between two and nine times. Other DNA sequences of this sample code for an identical CDR3. This chain links TRBV29-1 with TRBJ1-1; unclear D gene. The CDR3 consists of 12 residues. Deletions cut 4 bases from V and 1 base from J, with 7 bases between. CDR1 is SQVTM, CDR2 ANQGSEA, per germline. In DNA form, the CDR3 reads TGCAGCGTTGTCCCAGGGAACACTGAAGCTTTCTTT. Translating it yields CSVVPGNTEAFF.

This chain connects TRBV5-6 to TRBJ2-5; 9 bases are shared with TRBD1. Germline values: CDR1 SGHDT, CDR2 YYEEEE. This CDR3 spans 16 amino acids. The trim removed 4 bases at V and 2 bases at J, leaving 9 bases unmatched. The CDR3 bases are TGTGCCAGCAGCGGCGATGGGGACAGGGTACAAGAGACCCAGTACTTC. Translated, it gives CASSGDGDRVQETQYF.

This clone was seen only once. This chain uses TRBV15 with TRBJ1-1; the D is unclear. This CDR3 comprises 13 residues. V was shortened by 3 bases and J by 3 bases, with 8 bases between the two germline ends. The germline V gene has CDR1 LNHNV and CDR2 YYDKDF (reference sequence). In DNA form, the CDR3 reads TGTGCCACCAGCAGCGGGGAGGACACTGAAGCTTTCTTT. As protein: CATSSGEDTEAFF.

This rearrangement joins TRBV7-2 to TRBJ2-3; TRBD2 agrees at 9 bases. Germline loops: CDR1 SGHTA, CDR2 FQGNSA. V dropped 0 bases and J dropped 6; count of bases not matched to a gene: 7. The CDR3 is made up of 16 amino acids. Here the CDR3 reads CASSLATSGPMDTQYF. DNA for the CDR3: TGTGCCAGCAGCTTAGCGACTAGCGGACCTATGGATACGCAGTATTTT.